These T cell receptor beta chains were read from a single sample in a study of graft-versus-host responses after intestinal transplantation. For these receptors, no antigen is known. This table comes from immunoSEQ multiplex PCR, and its TCRdb copy is limited to in-frame clones, with some not included. Of 100,000 to 110,000 clones in the sample, 87% were seen once. The sequences come from unstimulated CD4+ T cells sorted from spleen or lymph node cells, collected before transplant. These receptors were taken from a human donor who was the organ donor for an intestinal transplant. Both conserved end residues are part of each CDR3. A D gene is named only where the DNA matches it firmly. Not every row has a clone size; where given, it reads once, few, many or a size class.

TRBJ2-7 | TRBV19 | - | - | CASSIGTGSAYEQYF | TGTGCCAGTAGTATAGGAACAGGGAGTGCCTACGAGCAGTACTTC
TRBJ1-2 | TRBV11-2 | - | - | CASSLDLGGYGYTF | TGTGCCAGCAGCTTAGATTTAGGGGGGTATGGCTACACCTTC
TRBJ2-5 | TRBV5-1 | once | - | CASSLGRTLGETQYF | TGCGCCAGCAGCTTGGGTCGCACCCTTGGAGAGACCCAGTACTTC
TRBJ1-2 | TRBV28 | - | - | CASSFAGNYGYTF | TGTGCCAGCAGTTTTGCCGGGAATTATGGCTACACCTTC
TRBJ1-4 | TRBV29-1 | - | - | CSVKGLNEKLFF | TGCAGCGTTAAGGGGCTCAATGAAAAACTGTTTTTT
TRBJ2-7 | TRBV25-1 | - | - | CATSGVIQYEQYF | TGTGCCACCTCAGGGGTCATTCAATACGAGCAGTACTTC
TRBJ2-1 | TRBV6-1 | - | TRBD2 | CTSSPAGGYEQFF | TGTACCAGCAGCCCAGCGGGGGGTTATGAGCAGTTCTTC
TRBJ1-1 | TRBV7-9 | - | - | CASSLAARSNAEAFF | TGTGCCAGCAGCTTAGCGGCCCGGTCAAACGCTGAAGCTTTCTTT
TRBJ1-1 | TRBV20-1 | - | - | CSARGQTEAFF | TGCAGTGCTAGAGGTCAGACTGAAGCTTTCTTT
TRBJ1-3 | TRBV2 | - | - | CASSRQASGNTIYF | TGTGCCAGCAGTCGACAGGCCTCTGGAAACACCATATATTTT
TRBJ2-7 | TRBV10-3 | - | - | CAIRAGAGEQYF | TGTGCCATCCGCGCGGGGGCCGGTGAGCAGTACTTC
TRBJ1-4 | TRBV28 | - | TRBD1 | CASSSWDSQTTNEKLFF | TGTGCCAGCAGTTCGTGGGACAGCCAGACAACTAATGAAAAACTGTTTTTT